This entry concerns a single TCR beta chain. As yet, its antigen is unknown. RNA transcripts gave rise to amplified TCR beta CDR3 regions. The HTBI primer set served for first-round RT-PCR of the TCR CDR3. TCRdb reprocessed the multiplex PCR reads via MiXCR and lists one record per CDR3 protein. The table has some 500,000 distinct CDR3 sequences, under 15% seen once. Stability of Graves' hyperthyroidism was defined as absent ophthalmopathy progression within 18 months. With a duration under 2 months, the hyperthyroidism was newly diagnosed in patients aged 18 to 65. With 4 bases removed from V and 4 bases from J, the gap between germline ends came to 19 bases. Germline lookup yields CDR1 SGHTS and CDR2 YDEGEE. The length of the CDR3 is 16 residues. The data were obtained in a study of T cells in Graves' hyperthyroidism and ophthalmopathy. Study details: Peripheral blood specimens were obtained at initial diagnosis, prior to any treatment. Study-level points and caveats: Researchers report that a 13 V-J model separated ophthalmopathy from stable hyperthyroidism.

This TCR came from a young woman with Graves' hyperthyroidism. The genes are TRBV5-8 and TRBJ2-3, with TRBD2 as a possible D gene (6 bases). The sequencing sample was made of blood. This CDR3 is CASSNRDLPSADTQYF. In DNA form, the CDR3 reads TGTGCCAGCAGCAACCGGGACTTACCCTCTGCAGATACGCAGTATTTT.